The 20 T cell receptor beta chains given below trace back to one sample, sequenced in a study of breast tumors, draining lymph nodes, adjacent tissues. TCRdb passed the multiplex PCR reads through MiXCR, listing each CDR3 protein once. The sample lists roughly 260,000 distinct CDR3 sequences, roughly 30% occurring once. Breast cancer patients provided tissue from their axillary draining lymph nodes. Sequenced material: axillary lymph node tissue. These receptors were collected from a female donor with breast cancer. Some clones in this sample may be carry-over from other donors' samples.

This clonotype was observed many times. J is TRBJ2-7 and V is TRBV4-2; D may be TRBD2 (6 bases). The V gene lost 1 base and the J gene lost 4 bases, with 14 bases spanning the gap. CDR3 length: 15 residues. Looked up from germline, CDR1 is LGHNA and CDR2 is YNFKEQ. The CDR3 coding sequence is TGTGCCAGCAGCCAAGCCGGGACTGGAGCGTACGAGCAGTACTTC. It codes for CASSQAGTGAYEQYF.

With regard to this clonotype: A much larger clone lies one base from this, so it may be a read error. The CDR3 DNA follows: TGCGCCAGCAGCCAAGTAGCGGGAGATCGCTACAATGAGCAGCTCTTC. Protein: CASSQVAGDRYNEQLF. The chain links TRBV4-3 to TRBJ2-1, with 9 nucleotides matching TRBD2. CDR3 length equals 16 residues. Germline V gene lookup returns CDR1 LGHNA and CDR2 YSLEER.

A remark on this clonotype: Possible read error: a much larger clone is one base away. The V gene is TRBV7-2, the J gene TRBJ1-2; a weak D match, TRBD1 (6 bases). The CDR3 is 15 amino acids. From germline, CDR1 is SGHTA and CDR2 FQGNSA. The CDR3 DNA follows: TGTGCCAGCACCACCCCCCGGGGGGGCCCCTATGGCTACCCCTTC. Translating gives CASTTPRGGPYGYPF. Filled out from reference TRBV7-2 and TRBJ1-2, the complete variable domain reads GAGVSQSPSNKVTEKGKDVELRCDPISGHTALYWYRQSLGQGLEFLIYFQGNSAPDKSGLPSDRFSAERTGGSVSTLTIQRTQQEDSAVYLCASTTPRGGPYGYPFGSGTRLTVV.

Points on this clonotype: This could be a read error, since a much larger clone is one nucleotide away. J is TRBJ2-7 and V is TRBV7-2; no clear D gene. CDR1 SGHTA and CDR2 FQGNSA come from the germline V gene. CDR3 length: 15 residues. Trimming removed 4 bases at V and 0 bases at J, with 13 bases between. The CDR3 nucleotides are TGTGCCAGCAGCTCTGCCGTGCTCTCCTCCTACGAGCAGTACTTC. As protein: CASSSAVLSSYEQYF.

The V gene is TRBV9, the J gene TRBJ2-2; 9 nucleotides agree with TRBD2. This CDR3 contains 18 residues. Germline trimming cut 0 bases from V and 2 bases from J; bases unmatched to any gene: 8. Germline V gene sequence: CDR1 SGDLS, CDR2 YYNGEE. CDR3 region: CASSVAGLAGYNTGELFF. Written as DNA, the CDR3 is TGTGCCAGCAGCGTAGCAGGGCTAGCGGGATACAACACCGGGGAGCTGTTTTTT.

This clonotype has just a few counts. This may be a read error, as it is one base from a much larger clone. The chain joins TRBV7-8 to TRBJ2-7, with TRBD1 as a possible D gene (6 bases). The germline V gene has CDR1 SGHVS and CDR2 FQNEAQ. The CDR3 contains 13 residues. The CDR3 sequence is CASSLSRTEPQCF. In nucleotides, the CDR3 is TGTGCCAGCAGCCTGAGCCGGACAGAGCCTCAGTGCTTC.

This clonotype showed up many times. The CDR3 sequence is CASSGAGGRDYGYTF. The DNA of the CDR3 is TGTGCCAGCAGCGGAGCAGGGGGGCGTGACTATGGCTACACCTTC. This rearrangement joins TRBV9 to TRBJ1-2; 7 nucleotides align to TRBD1. This CDR3 has 15 residues. After removal of 3 bases from V and 3 bases from J, the junction contained 8 bases not matched to a gene. CDR1 and CDR2 from the germline V gene are SGDLS and YYNGEE.

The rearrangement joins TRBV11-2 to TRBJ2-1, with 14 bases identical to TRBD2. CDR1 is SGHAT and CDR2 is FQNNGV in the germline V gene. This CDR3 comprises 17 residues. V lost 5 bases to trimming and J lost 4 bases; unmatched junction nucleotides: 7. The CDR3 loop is CASSGTSGRGSYNEQFF. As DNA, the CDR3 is TGTGCCAGCAGCGGGACTAGCGGGAGAGGGTCGTACAATGAGCAGTTCTTC.

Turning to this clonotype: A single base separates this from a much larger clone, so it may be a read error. The CDR3 loop reads CARPGRGHSYEQYF. The CDR3 DNA is TGTGCCAGGCCGGGACGGGGTCATTCCTACGAGCAGTACTTC. The chain is built from TRBV6-6 and TRBJ2-7; possibly TRBD1 or TRBD2 for D (5 bases each). V was shortened by 9 bases and J by 1 base, with 16 bases between the two germline ends. The CDR3 is 14 amino acids. Germline V gene sequence: CDR1 MNHNY, CDR2 SVGAGI (reference sequence).

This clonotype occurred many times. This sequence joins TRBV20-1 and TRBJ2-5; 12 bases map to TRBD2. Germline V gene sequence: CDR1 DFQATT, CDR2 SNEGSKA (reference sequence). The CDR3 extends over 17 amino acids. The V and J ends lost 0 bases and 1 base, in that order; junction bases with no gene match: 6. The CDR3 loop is CSARDMASGRVQETQYF. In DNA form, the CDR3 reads TGCAGTGCTAGAGATATGGCTAGCGGGAGGGTCCAAGAGACCCAGTACTTC.

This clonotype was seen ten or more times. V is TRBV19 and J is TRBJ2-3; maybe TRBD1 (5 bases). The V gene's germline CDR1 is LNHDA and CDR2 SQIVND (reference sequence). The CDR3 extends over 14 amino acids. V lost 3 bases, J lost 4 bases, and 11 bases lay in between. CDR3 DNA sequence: TGTGCCAGTAGTATTGGCGAGACAGCAGATACGCAGTATTTT. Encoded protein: CASSIGETADTQYF.

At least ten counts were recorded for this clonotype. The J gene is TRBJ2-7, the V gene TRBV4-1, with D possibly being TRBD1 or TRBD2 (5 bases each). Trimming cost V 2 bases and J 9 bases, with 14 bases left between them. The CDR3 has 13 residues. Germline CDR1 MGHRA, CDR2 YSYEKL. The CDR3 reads CASSQPGTPMQYF. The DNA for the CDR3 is TGCGCCAGCAGCCAACCCGGGACCCCTATGCAGTACTTC.

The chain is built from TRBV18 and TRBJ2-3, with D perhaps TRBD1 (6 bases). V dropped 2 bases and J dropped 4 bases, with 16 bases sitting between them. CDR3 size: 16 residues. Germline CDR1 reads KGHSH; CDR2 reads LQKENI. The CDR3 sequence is CASSPLRGSPADTQYF. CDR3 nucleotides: TGTGCCAGCTCACCATTGAGGGGGTCCCCCGCAGATACGCAGTATTTT.

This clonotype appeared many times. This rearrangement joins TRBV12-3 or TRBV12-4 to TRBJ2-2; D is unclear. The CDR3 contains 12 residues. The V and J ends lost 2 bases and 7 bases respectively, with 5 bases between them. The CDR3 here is CASSLSIGELFF. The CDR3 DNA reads TGTGCCAGCAGTTTAAGTATCGGGGAGCTGTTTTTT.

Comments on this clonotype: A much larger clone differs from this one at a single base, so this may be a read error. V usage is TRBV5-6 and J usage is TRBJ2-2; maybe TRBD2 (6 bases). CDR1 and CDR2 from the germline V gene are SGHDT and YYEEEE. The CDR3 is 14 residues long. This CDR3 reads CASSFVVNTGGLFF. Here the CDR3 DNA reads TGTGCCAGCAGCTTTGTCGTGAACACCGGGGGGCTGTTTTTT.

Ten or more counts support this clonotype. In DNA form, the CDR3 reads TGTGCCAGCAGTCGGGTAATTGTGAGGAGCGGGAGGGCCAGAGATACGCAGTATTTT. Encoded protein: CASSRVIVRSGRARDTQYF. V gene TRBV12-3 or TRBV12-4 combines with J gene TRBJ2-3; 10 bases line up with TRBD2. With V trimmed by 5 bases and J by 5 bases, 19 bases remained unmatched. The CDR3 loop spans 19 amino acids.

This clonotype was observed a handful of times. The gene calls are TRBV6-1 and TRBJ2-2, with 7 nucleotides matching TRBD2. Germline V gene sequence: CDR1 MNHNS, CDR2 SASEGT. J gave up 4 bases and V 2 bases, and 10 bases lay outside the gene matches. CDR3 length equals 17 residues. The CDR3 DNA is TGTGCCAGCAGTGAACGGGCGGGAGCCCCGGGCACCGGGGAGCTGTTTTTT. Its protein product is CASSERAGAPGTGELFF.

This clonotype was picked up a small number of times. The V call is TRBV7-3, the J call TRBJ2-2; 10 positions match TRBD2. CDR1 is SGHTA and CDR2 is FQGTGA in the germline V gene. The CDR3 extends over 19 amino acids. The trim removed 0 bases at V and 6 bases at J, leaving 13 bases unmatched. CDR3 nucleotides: TGTGCCAGCAGCTTAACAGGCCTAGCGGGAGTCGGCAACCCCGGGGAGCTGTTTTTT. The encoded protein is CASSLTGLAGVGNPGELFF.

CDR3 sequence reads: CASQMGGTDTQYF. In nucleotides, the CDR3 is TGTGCCAGCCAGATGGGGGGCACAGATACGCAGTATTTT. The rearrangement links TRBV9 to TRBJ2-3; D tentatively fits TRBD1 or TRBD2 (5 bases each). CDR1 and CDR2 from the germline V gene are SGDLS and YYNGEE. This CDR3 contains 13 residues. The V and J ends lost 7 bases and 1 base respectively, with 10 bases between them.

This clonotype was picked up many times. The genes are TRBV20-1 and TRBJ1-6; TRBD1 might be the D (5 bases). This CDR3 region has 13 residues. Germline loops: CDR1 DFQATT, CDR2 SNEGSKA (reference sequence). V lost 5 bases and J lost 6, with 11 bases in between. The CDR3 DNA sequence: TGCAGTGCTCGCCAGGGTTTTAATTCACCCCTCCACTTT. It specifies CSARQGFNSPLHF.